One sample yielded the 17 T cell receptor beta chains listed below, sequenced in a study of immune evolution from preneoplasia to lung adenocarcinoma. Sequenced by immunoSEQ multiplex PCR; TCRdb stores in-frame clones only, minus some. The table shows about 5,500 clones, with 70% to 90% occurring only once. The sequenced sample was FFPE adjacent normal lung tissue. These receptors were taken from a person aged 70 to 85 with lung adenocarcinoma.

The V gene is TRBV6-4, the J gene TRBJ1-2; no firm D call. Per the germline V gene, CDR1 is MRHNA and CDR2 is SNTAGT. The CDR3 has 15 amino acids. The V end lost 5 bases, the J end lost 4 bases, and 17 bases lay between the germline ends. The CDR3 here is CASSPDGPGVYGYTF. DNA of the CDR3: TGTGCCAGCAGTCCGGACGGGCCTGGGGTCTATGGCTACACCTTC.

The count of this clone is one. This chain's CDR3 is CASRRQLNYGYTF. The CDR3 nucleotides are TGTGCCAGCAGACGACAGCTTAACTATGGCTACACCTTC. The gene calls are TRBV28 and TRBJ1-2; the D gene is possibly TRBD1 (5 bases). The CDR3 has 13 amino acids. CDR1 is MDHEN and CDR2 is SYDVKM in the germline V gene. V was cut by 6 bases and J by 1 base, with 9 bases left in between.

The chain links TRBV25-1 to TRBJ1-2, with D possibly being TRBD1 (6 bases). Germline V gene sequence: CDR1 MGHDK, CDR2 SYGVNS. This CDR3 comprises 13 residues. V was shortened by 8 bases and J by 2 bases, with 12 bases between the two germline ends. This CDR3 is CASGRTGNYGYTF. CDR3 coding DNA: TGTGCCAGCGGCCGAACAGGGAACTATGGCTACACCTTC.

This chain links TRBV11-3 with TRBJ2-1; D is undetermined. Germline lookup yields CDR1 SGHNT and CDR2 YENEEA. Trimming stripped 1 base from V and 8 bases from J, with 12 bases between. The CDR3 sequence is 14 residues long. The CDR3 nucleotides are TGTGCCAGCAGCTTAGGATTAGCTTGGGATGAGCAGTTCTTC. It translates to CASSLGLAWDEQFF.

V and J are TRBV28 and TRBJ2-3; 8 nucleotides agree with TRBD1. The CDR3 extends over 16 amino acids. Germline V gene data show CDR1 as MDHEN and CDR2 as SYDVKM. The V and J ends lost 9 bases and 0 bases, in that order; junction bases with no gene match: 11. CDR3 protein: CASLTGGTYSTDTQYF. The DNA of the CDR3 is TGTGCCAGTTTAACAGGGGGGACCTATAGCACAGATACGCAGTATTTT.

The V call is TRBV29-1, the J call TRBJ2-1; 7 bases match TRBD2. Trimming at V came to 6 bases and at J to 1 base, leaving 6 bases not matched to a gene. Germline V gives CDR1 SQVTM, CDR2 ANQGSEA. The CDR3 runs to 14 residues. The CDR3 loop reads CSVGGTASYNEQFF. The CDR3 DNA follows: TGCAGCGTCGGGGGGACTGCATCCTACAATGAGCAGTTCTTC.

The chain carries TRBV7-9 and TRBJ1-2, with 8 bases aligning to TRBD1. In germline, CDR1 is SEHNR, CDR2 FQNEAQ (reference sequence). The CDR3 sequence is 14 residues long. With 5 bases clipped from V and 0 bases from J, the junction kept 2 bases outside the gene matches. CDR3 sequence: CASSPQGANYGYTF. The CDR3 DNA reads TGTGCCAGCAGCCCACAGGGGGCTAACTATGGCTACACCTTC.

J is TRBJ1-1 and V is TRBV5-6, with D perhaps matching TRBD1 (5 bases). V gave up 0 bases and J gave up 2 bases, with 8 bases separating them. The CDR3 loop spans 14 amino acids. Germline V gene data show CDR1 as SGHDT and CDR2 as YYEEEE. As DNA, the CDR3 is TGTGCCAGCAGCTTGGCCCAGGGTAACACTGAAGCTTTCTTT. Residues: CASSLAQGNTEAFF.

The V and J genes are TRBV4-1 and TRBJ2-5, with 9 bases matching TRBD1. The CDR3 length is 15 residues. Germline values: CDR1 MGHRA, CDR2 YSYEKL. J gave up 5 bases and V 1 base, and 5 bases lay outside the gene matches. Here the CDR3 reads CASSQGGTGFETQYF. In DNA, the CDR3 is TGCGCCAGCAGCCAAGGCGGGACAGGGTTTGAGACCCAGTACTTC.

The chain joins TRBV10-2 to TRBJ2-2, with 7 positions matching TRBD2. Per germline, CDR1 WSHSY and CDR2 SAAADI. The CDR3 runs 16 residues. Trimming cost V 0 bases and J 1 base; bases outside gene matches: 2. CDR3 coding DNA: TGCGCCAGCAGTGAGTCTAGCGGGCGGAACACCGGGGAGCTGTTTTTT. Translated: CASSESSGRNTGELFF.

The rearrangement joins TRBV6-1 to TRBJ1-2, with D possibly matching TRBD1 (5 bases). The germline V and J ends were trimmed by 1 base and 1 base, with 10 bases remaining between them. CDR3 size: 15 residues. The germline V gene has CDR1 MNHNS and CDR2 SASEGT. CDR3 amino acids: CASSEEVGVNYGYTF. In DNA, the CDR3 is TGTGCCAGCAGTGAAGAGGTGGGGGTTAACTATGGCTACACCTTC.

In this sample, this clone turned up a few times. This sequence joins TRBV5-6 and TRBJ2-5, with a possible D match to TRBD2 (6 bases). Trimming left V 7 bases short and J 7 bases short, with 11 bases between. The CDR3 runs 11 residues. Germline V lookup: CDR1 SGHDT, CDR2 YYEEEE. The CDR3: CASALGGTQYF. For the CDR3, the DNA is TGTGCCAGCGCTCTGGGGGGGACCCAGTACTTC.

This rearrangement joins TRBV2 to TRBJ2-7; 9 bases map to TRBD1. V shed 4 bases and J 5 bases; nucleotides not matched to a gene: 6. The germline CDR1 and CDR2 sequences are SNHLY and FYNNEI. This CDR3 comprises 14 residues. This CDR3 reads CASSVTGGYHEQYF. CDR3 bases: TGTGCCAGCAGTGTAACAGGGGGCTACCACGAGCAGTACTTC.

The rearrangement uses TRBV29-1 and TRBJ1-2, with D hard to call. V was shortened by 4 bases and J by 0 bases, with 6 bases between the two germline ends. CDR3 length: 12 residues. CDR1 is SQVTM, CDR2 ANQGSEA, per germline. The CDR3: CSVVGTNYGYTF. In DNA, the CDR3 is TGCAGCGTTGTCGGCACTAACTATGGCTACACCTTC.

This clone has more than one count but fewer than ten. This chain uses TRBV5-1 with TRBJ1-5; the D gene is possibly TRBD1 (5 bases). Trimming left V 0 bases short and J 7 bases short, with 8 bases between. In germline, CDR1 is SGHRS, CDR2 YFSETQ. The CDR3 has 13 amino acids. For the CDR3, the DNA is TGCGCCAGCAGCTTGGCCGGGGACCAGCCCCAGCATTTT. The encoded protein is CASSLAGDQPQHF.

This sequence joins TRBV21-1 and TRBJ1-2; the D call in the table, TRBD1, was not verified against the DNA. TRBV21-1 is designated a pseudogene. The CDR3 is made up of 15 amino acids. DNA for the CDR3: TGTGCCAGCAGCAAACCAGGCAGGGCCAGCAATGGCTACACCTTC. As protein: CASSKPGRASNGYTF.

V is TRBV10-3 and J is TRBJ2-2; D call uncertain. Germline V lookup: CDR1 ENHRY, CDR2 SYGVKD. The V gene lost 4 bases and the J gene lost 6 bases, with 3 bases spanning the gap. This CDR3 region has 11 residues. The CDR3 DNA reads as TGTGCCATCAGTGGTTCCGGGGAGCTGTTTTTT. This encodes CAISGSGELFF.